One sample yielded the 8 T cell receptor beta chains listed below, sequenced in a study of shared clonotypes between healthy human individuals. Produced via immunoSEQ multiplex PCR; TCRdb's table is partial and in-frame only. The sample yields over a million clones, about 96% seen once. The sample was naive CD4+ T cells sorted from blood. As for subset: CD45RA+ positively selected. Receptors originate from a man aged 25 to 40 in good health.

The chain recombines TRBV5-6 with TRBJ2-2; 11 bases are a match to TRBD2. Germline V CDR1 and CDR2: SGHDT, YYEEEE. This CDR3 is 18 amino acids long. J gave up 6 bases and V 5 bases, and 15 bases lay outside the gene matches. This CDR3 reads CASSPFGGALAGAGELFF. The CDR3 nucleotides read TGTGCCAGCAGTCCTTTTGGAGGGGCACTAGCGGGAGCCGGGGAGCTGTTTTTT. The whole variable domain, filled in from reference TRBV5-6 and TRBJ2-2, reads DAGVTQSPTHLIKTRGQQVTLRCSPKSGHDTVSWYQQALGQGPQFIFQYYEEEERQRGNFPDRFSGHQFPNYSSELNVNALLLGDSALYLCASSPFGGALAGAGELFFGEGSRLTVL.

V and J are TRBV18 and TRBJ2-7, with D maybe TRBD2 (6 bases). V was pared by 2 bases and J by 3 bases, with 17 bases between. Per germline, CDR1 KGHSH and CDR2 LQKENI. The CDR3 totals 16 residues. The CDR3 bases are TGTGCCAGCTCACCAATCGGGCCGTCGGAGGGCTACGAGCAGTACTTC. It specifies CASSPIGPSEGYEQYF.

In its sample, this clone was seen once. The J gene is TRBJ2-1, the V gene TRBV11-3; TRBD2 agrees at 8 bases. The junction had 8 bases not matched to a gene; V was cut back by 4 bases and J by 12 bases. This CDR3 comprises 13 residues. CDR1 and CDR2 from the germline V gene are SGHNT and YENEEA. CDR3 loop: CASSSASGPGQFF. DNA for the CDR3: TGTGCCAGCAGCTCGGCTAGCGGGCCGGGGCAGTTCTTC.

This clone has just one count. The J gene is TRBJ1-5, the V gene TRBV28; D is uncertain. Germline V CDR1 and CDR2: MDHEN, SYDVKM. The CDR3 sequence is 15 residues long. The V and J ends lost 1 base and 5 bases respectively, with 12 bases between them. CDR3 bases: TGTGCCAGCAGTTTATCATGGCTGAAGGATCAGCCCCAGCATTTT. This encodes CASSLSWLKDQPQHF.

J is TRBJ1-1 and V is TRBV7-9; no clear D. The CDR3 covers 15 residues. Germline CDR1 and CDR2: SEHNR and FQNEAQ (reference sequence). Trimming left V 2 bases short and J 1 base short, with 11 bases between. The CDR3 DNA reads as TGTGCCAGCAGCTTAATCGCGACCACGAACACTGAAGCTTTCTTT. It codes for CASSLIATTNTEAFF.

This chain links TRBV7-8 with TRBJ2-3, with D tentatively TRBD1 (6 bases). Trimming cost V 5 bases and J 4 bases, with 13 bases left between them. Germline V gene data show CDR1 as SGHVS and CDR2 as FQNEAQ. The CDR3 is 14 residues long. CDR3 protein: CASSKDRLADTQYF. The CDR3 coding sequence is TGTGCCAGCAGCAAAGACAGGTTGGCAGATACGCAGTATTTT.

This sequence joins TRBV14 and TRBJ2-7, with D tentatively TRBD2 (10 bases). Trimming took off 4 bases at V and 4 bases at J, with 29 bases between the two ends. The CDR3 contains 19 residues. Germline lookup yields CDR1 SGHDN and CDR2 FVKESK. The CDR3 nucleotides read TGTGCCAGCAGCCCTGGACAGGGGCTAGCGGGAGATATCGTATACGAGCAGTACTTC. Amino acids: CASSPGQGLAGDIVYEQYF.

This clone came up once. The V and J genes are TRBV10-3 and TRBJ2-3; 8 positions match TRBD2. V shed 10 bases and J 2 bases; nucleotides not matched to a gene: 8. The CDR3 is 14 residues long. CDR1 is ENHRY, CDR2 SYGVKD, per germline. CDR3 protein: CATLTSEVTDTQYF. CDR3 DNA sequence: TGTGCCACGTTGACTAGCGAAGTCACAGATACGCAGTATTTT.